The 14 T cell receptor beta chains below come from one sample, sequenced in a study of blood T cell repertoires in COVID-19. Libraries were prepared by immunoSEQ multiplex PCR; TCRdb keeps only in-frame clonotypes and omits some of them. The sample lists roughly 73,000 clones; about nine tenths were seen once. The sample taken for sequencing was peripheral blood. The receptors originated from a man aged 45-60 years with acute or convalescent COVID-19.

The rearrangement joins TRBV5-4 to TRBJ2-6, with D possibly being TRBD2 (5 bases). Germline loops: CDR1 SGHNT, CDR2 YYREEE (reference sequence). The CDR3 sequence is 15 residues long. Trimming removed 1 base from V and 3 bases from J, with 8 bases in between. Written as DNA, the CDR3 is TGTGCCAGCAGCTTGCCGGGGAGTGGGGCCAACGTCCTGACTTTC. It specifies CASSLPGSGANVLTF.

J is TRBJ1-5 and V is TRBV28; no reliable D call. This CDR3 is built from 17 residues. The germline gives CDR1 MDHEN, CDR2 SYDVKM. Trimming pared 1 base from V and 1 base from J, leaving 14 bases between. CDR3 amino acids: CASSLSPFAGSNQPQHF. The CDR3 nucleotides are TGTGCCAGCAGTTTATCCCCGTTTGCGGGAAGCAATCAGCCCCAGCATTTT. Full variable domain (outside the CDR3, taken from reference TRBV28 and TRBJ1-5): DVKVTQSSRYLVKRTGEKVFLECVQDMDHENMFWYRQDPGLGLRLIYFSYDVKMKEKGDIPEGYSVSREKKERFSLILESASTNQTSMYLCASSLSPFAGSNQPQHFGDGTRLSIL.

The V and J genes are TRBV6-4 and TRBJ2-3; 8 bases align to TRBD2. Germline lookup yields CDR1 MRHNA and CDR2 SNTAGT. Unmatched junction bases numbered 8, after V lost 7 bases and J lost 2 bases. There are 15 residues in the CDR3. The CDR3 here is CASNPSGGPTDTQYF. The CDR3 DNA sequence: TGTGCCAGCAACCCCAGCGGGGGCCCCACAGATACGCAGTATTTT.

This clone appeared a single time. DNA of the CDR3: TGTGCCAGCAGCCTGGGACTAGCGGGGAGTTACGAGCAGTACGTC. Amino acids: CASSLGLAGSYEQYV. V usage is TRBV7-9 and J usage is TRBJ2-7, with TRBD2 matching over 13 bases. The junction had 5 bases not matched to a gene; V was cut back by 5 bases and J by 4 bases. The CDR3 is 15 residues long. Per germline, CDR1 SEHNR and CDR2 FQNEAQ (reference sequence).

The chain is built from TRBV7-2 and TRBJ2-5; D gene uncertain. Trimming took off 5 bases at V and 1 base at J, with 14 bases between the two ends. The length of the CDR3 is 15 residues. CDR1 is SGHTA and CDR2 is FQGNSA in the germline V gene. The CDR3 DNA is TGTGCCAGCAGCCCCTGGAGCCAGCTCCAAGAGACCCAGTACTTC. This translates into CASSPWSQLQETQYF.

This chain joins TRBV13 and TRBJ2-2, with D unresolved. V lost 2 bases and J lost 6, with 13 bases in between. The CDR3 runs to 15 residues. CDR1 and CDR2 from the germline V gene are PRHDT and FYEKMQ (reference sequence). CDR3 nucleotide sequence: TGTGCCAGCAGCTTATCTTCAAAAAGCCCCGGGGAGCTGTTTTTT. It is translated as CASSLSSKSPGELFF.

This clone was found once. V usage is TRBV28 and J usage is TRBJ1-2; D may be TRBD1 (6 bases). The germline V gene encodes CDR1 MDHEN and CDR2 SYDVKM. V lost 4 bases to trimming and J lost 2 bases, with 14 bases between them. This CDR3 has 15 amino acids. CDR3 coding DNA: TGTGCCAGCAGTTACTCACAGGGATGGAACTATGGCTACACCTTC. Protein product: CASSYSQGWNYGYTF.

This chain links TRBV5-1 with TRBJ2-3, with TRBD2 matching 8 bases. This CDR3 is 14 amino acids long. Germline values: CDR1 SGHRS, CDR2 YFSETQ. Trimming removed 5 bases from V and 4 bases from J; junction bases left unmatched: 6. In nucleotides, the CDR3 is TGCGCCAGCAGAACGGGGGGGCCCGCAGATACGCAGTATTTT. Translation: CASRTGGPADTQYF.

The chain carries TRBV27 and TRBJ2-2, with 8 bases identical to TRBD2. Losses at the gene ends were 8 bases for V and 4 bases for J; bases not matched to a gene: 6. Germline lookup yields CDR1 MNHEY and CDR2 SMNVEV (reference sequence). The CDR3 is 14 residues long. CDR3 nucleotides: TGTGCCAGCCAAAGAGCGGGGGTCACCGGGGAGCTGTTTTTT. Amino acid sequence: CASQRAGVTGELFF.

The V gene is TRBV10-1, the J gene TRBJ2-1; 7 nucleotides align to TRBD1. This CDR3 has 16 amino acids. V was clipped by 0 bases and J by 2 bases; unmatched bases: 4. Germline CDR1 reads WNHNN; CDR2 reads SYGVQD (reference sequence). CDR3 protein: CASSESNRGAYNEQFF. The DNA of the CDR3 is TGCGCCAGCAGTGAGTCGAACAGGGGAGCCTACAATGAGCAGTTCTTC.

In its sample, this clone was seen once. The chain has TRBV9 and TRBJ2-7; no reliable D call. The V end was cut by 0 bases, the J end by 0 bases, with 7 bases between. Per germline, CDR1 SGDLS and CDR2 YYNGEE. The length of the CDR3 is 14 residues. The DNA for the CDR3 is TGTGCCAGCAGCGTAGCCCCCAGCTCCTACGAGCAGTACTTC. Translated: CASSVAPSSYEQYF.

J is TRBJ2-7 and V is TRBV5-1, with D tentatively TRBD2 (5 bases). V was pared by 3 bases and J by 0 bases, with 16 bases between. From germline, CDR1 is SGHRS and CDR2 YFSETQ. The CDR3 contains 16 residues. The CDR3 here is CASSSQPRGFSYEQYF. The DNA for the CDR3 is TGCGCCAGCAGCTCGCAACCACGAGGGTTCTCCTACGAGCAGTACTTC.

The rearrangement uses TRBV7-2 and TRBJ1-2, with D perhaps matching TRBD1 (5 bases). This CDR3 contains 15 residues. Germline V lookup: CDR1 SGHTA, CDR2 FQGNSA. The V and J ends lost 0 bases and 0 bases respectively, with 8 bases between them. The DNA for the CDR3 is TGTGCCAGCAGCTTAGCGGGGGGAGCTAACTATGGCTACACCTTC. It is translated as CASSLAGGANYGYTF.

The CDR3: CASRTRVTSTDTQYF. CDR3 in DNA: TGTGCCAGCAGAACCAGGGTTACTAGCACAGATACGCAGTATTTT. V is TRBV2 and J is TRBJ2-3; tentative D call: TRBD1 (5 bases). Per germline, CDR1 SNHLY and CDR2 FYNNEI. The CDR3 runs 15 residues. Trimming stripped 6 bases from V and 0 bases from J, with 13 bases between.